The 15 T cell receptor beta chains reported below all come from one sample, sequenced in a study of blood T cell repertoires in COVID-19. Clones were sequenced by immunoSEQ multiplex PCR, and TCRdb holds only the in-frame ones, with some missing. Of under 170,000 clones listed, around 87% are singletons. Sequenced: peripheral blood. The receptors originated from a woman aged 60-75 years with active or convalescent COVID-19.

The rearrangement joins TRBV6-5 to TRBJ1-6; D not certain. Germline V gene sequence: CDR1 MNHEY, CDR2 SVGAGI. This CDR3 comprises 13 residues. V dropped 4 bases and J dropped 9 bases, with 10 bases sitting between them. Here the CDR3 DNA reads TGTGCCAGCAGTTCCGAGGCCATTTCACCCCTCCACTTT. Its translation is CASSSEAISPLHF.

This clone was found once. V is TRBV19 and J is TRBJ2-3; no clear D gene. Germline CDR1 reads LNHDA; CDR2 reads SQIVND (reference sequence). The CDR3 totals 16 residues. Trimming shortened V by 10 bases and J by 0 bases, and 20 bases separated the two germline ends. The chain's CDR3 is CATKKRPTPSTDTQYF. The CDR3 DNA sequence: TGTGCCACCAAGAAGAGGCCGACCCCTAGCACAGATACGCAGTATTTT.

The chain has TRBV18 and TRBJ2-3, with TRBD1 identical over 8 bases. CDR1 and CDR2 from the germline V gene are KGHSH and LQKENI. Trimming took 0 bases from V and 6 from J; bases not matched to a gene: 8. There are 16 residues in the CDR3. CDR3 nucleotide sequence: TGTGCCAGCTCACCACCGCGGGACAGGCCATTGGATACGCAGTATTTT. This encodes CASSPPRDRPLDTQYF.

The chain has TRBV4-3 and TRBJ2-3; a possible D gene is TRBD1 (5 bases). Trimming left V 2 bases short and J 5 bases short, with 11 bases between. The V gene's germline CDR1 is LGHNA and CDR2 YSLEER. The CDR3 sequence is 14 residues long. The DNA for the CDR3 is TGCGCCAGCAGCCAATCAGGGTATGGAGATACGCAGTATTTT. Protein: CASSQSGYGDTQYF.

The V and J genes are TRBV30 and TRBJ1-3; the match to TRBD1 covers 9 bases. The V segment lost 5 bases and the J segment 0 bases; nucleotides outside the gene matches: 11. From germline, CDR1 is GTSNPN and CDR2 SVGIG (reference sequence). The CDR3 has 17 amino acids. The CDR3 nucleotides are TGTGCCTGGGGGGAGATAGGGACAGGGCACTCTGGAAACACCATATATTTT. It translates to CAWGEIGTGHSGNTIYF.

V and J are TRBV6-2 or TRBV6-3 and TRBJ2-7; D may be TRBD1 (5 bases). Germline-derived CDR1 and CDR2 are MNHEY and SVGEGT. This CDR3 contains 14 residues. V was clipped by 2 bases and J by 1 base, with 9 bases between them. Here the CDR3 DNA reads TGTGCCAGCAGTTACCAGGGTTATTCCTACGAGCAGTACTTC. Translation: CASSYQGYSYEQYF.

This chain links TRBV30 with TRBJ1-4; a possible D gene is TRBD1 (5 bases). In germline, CDR1 is GTSNPN, CDR2 SVGIG (reference sequence). The CDR3 consists of 14 residues. Trimming removed 0 bases from V and 5 bases from J, with 10 bases in between. The CDR3 DNA reads as TGTGCCTGGAGTGTAATGGCAGGGAATGAAAAACTGTTTTTT. Protein: CAWSVMAGNEKLFF.

CDR3: CASSGQSRGNEKLFF. The CDR3 DNA sequence: TGTGCCAGCAGCGGGCAAAGTAGGGGTAATGAAAAACTGTTTTTT. The gene calls are TRBV7-9 and TRBJ1-4; possibly TRBD1 for D (5 bases). Looked up from germline, CDR1 is SEHNR and CDR2 is FQNEAQ (reference sequence). V lost 5 bases, J lost 4 bases, and 14 bases lay in between. The CDR3 contains 15 residues.

This clone was seen a few times. This chain connects TRBV7-9 to TRBJ2-4; 8 positions agree with TRBD1. CDR1 SEHNR and CDR2 FQNEAQ come from the germline V gene (reference sequence). This CDR3 contains 16 residues. The junction had 2 bases not matched to a gene; V was cut back by 1 base and J by 0 bases. CDR3 region: CASSLEGTGAKNIQYF. CDR3 coding DNA: TGTGCCAGCAGCTTAGAGGGGACAGGAGCCAAAAACATTCAGTACTTC.

The genes are TRBV3-1 (or the pseudogene TRBV3-2) and TRBJ1-1; D is ambiguous. The CDR3 is 16 amino acids. Germline V gives CDR1 LGHDT, CDR2 YNNKEL (reference sequence). V lost 0 bases and J 2 bases, leaving 13 bases between the germline ends. The CDR3 reads CASSQEGAGLNTEAFF. The DNA of the CDR3 is TGTGCCAGCAGCCAAGAAGGTGCAGGATTAAACACTGAAGCTTTCTTT.

This clone appeared a single time. The rearrangement links TRBV11-2 to TRBJ1-2; 9 bases are a match to TRBD1. Germline V CDR1 and CDR2: SGHAT, FQNNGV. The CDR3 sequence is 13 residues long. V lost 5 bases and J lost 5; bases outside the gene matches: 3. The CDR3 DNA sequence: TGTGCCAGCAGCCAGGGACAGGGATATGGCTACACCTTC. This encodes CASSQGQGYGYTF. The whole variable domain, filled in from reference TRBV11-2 and TRBJ1-2, reads EAGVAQSPRYKIIEKRQSVAFWCNPISGHATLYWYQQILGQGPKLLIQFQNNGVVDDSQLPKDRFSAERLKGVDSTLKIQPAKLEDSAVYLCASSQGQGYGYTFGSGTRLTVV.

The chain employs TRBV29-1 and TRBJ1-4, with a possible D match to TRBD1 (5 bases). The CDR3 runs 13 residues. The V end was cut by 4 bases, the J end by 4 bases, with 10 bases between. Germline V gives CDR1 SQVTM, CDR2 ANQGSEA. The CDR3 sequence: CSVVPGVNEKLFF. CDR3 coding DNA: TGCAGCGTTGTGCCGGGGGTTAATGAAAAACTGTTTTTT.

This chain connects TRBV5-1 to TRBJ1-4; tentatively, D is TRBD1 (5 bases). Trimming removed 0 bases at V and 8 bases at J, with 14 bases between. CDR1 is SGHRS, CDR2 YFSETQ, per germline. This CDR3 contains 15 residues. CDR3 amino acids: CASSLDGRVEEKLFF. CDR3 nucleotide sequence: TGCGCCAGCAGCTTGGACGGCAGGGTGGAGGAAAAACTGTTTTTT.

The genes are TRBV7-9 and TRBJ1-2; unclear D gene. This CDR3 has 14 residues. The V end was cut by 1 base, the J end by 4 bases, with 10 bases between. Germline lookup yields CDR1 SEHNR and CDR2 FQNEAQ (reference sequence). The CDR3 here is CASSLGGSGYGYTF. In nucleotides, the CDR3 is TGTGCCAGCAGCTTAGGAGGGTCAGGCTATGGCTACACCTTC.

The sample holds one count of this clone. This sequence joins TRBV3-1 (or the pseudogene TRBV3-2) and TRBJ2-3; 9 positions match TRBD2. Trimming at V came to 0 bases and at J to 4 bases, leaving 8 bases not matched to a gene. The CDR3 is 17 residues long. CDR1 is LGHDT, CDR2 YNNKEL, per germline (reference sequence). As DNA, the CDR3 is TGTGCCAGCAGCCAAGATGGTAGCGGGGGTACGGCAGATACGCAGTATTTT. As protein: CASSQDGSGGTADTQYF.